The clone carrying this T cell receptor (beta chain) has more than one count but fewer than ten. One heparinised blood draw averaging around 100 mL was given by each donor. The authors sorted CD4+ naive, central memory, regulatory and stem cell-like memory cells via CD45RO/CCR7/CD25/CD127/CD95/CD27. Germline loops: CDR1 SGHNT, CDR2 YYREEE (reference sequence). V shed 4 bases and J shed 2 bases, with 19 bases lying between them. The CDR3 totals 16 residues. This record belongs to a study of beta chain features in type 1 diabetes. Every bit of the isolated RNA underwent reverse transcription, so sequencing read expressed TCRB transcripts. Clones were sequenced by immunoSEQ multiplex PCR, and TCRdb holds only the in-frame ones, with some missing. The sample yields fewer than 900,000 clones, roughly 15% seen once.

The V gene is TRBV5-4, the J gene TRBJ2-7; D is possibly TRBD2 (6 bases). Sequenced sample: naive CD4+ T cells from blood. This clonotype was obtained from a woman in her late teens or twenties in good health. The DNA for the CDR3 is TGTGCCAGCAGCACCCGTAGCGGAGCCGGGGCCTACGAGCAGTACTTC. It codes for CASSTRSGAGAYEQYF.